The 14 T cell receptor beta chains given below trace back to one sample, sequenced in a study of T-cell memory formation after mild COVID-19. TCRdb reprocessed the 5' RACE reads with MiXCR, giving one entry per CDR3 protein. The sample has approximately 290,000 distinct CDR3 sequences; 7% to 10% are singletons. Sequenced material: PBMCs or a T cell subset sorted from them (not recorded which). The source of these receptors is a man aged 18 to 35 who had mild COVID-19 (a few samples of this study predate the infection). Cell type and time point are not known.

This clonotype was observed a handful of times. V gene TRBV4-2 combines with J gene TRBJ2-6; D not resolved. Trimming took 1 base from V and 1 from J, leaving 17 bases between them. This CDR3 has 19 residues. Germline V lookup: CDR1 LGHNA, CDR2 YNFKEQ. CDR3 in amino acids: CASSQGSAGSMSGANVLTF. The CDR3 nucleotides are TGTGCCAGCAGCCAAGGCTCGGCAGGTAGTATGTCTGGGGCCAACGTCCTGACTTTC.

This clonotype was seen more than once but under ten times. This rearrangement joins TRBV12-3 or TRBV12-4 to TRBJ1-2, with 8 bases aligning to TRBD1. The CDR3 consists of 14 residues. V dropped 5 bases and J dropped 6; count of bases not matched to a gene: 8. CDR3 bases: TGTGCCAGCAGTAAATGGACAGGGCGGGATGGCTACACCTTC. It codes for CASSKWTGRDGYTF.

This clonotype was counted a few times. This chain uses TRBV20-1 with TRBJ2-1; D not certain. From germline, CDR1 is DFQATT and CDR2 SNEGSKA (reference sequence). The CDR3 is 12 amino acids. Trimming pared 1 base from V and 4 bases from J, leaving 5 bases between. The CDR3 DNA follows: TGCAGTGCTAGAGGACGTTACAATGAGCAGTTCTTC. It is translated as CSARGRYNEQFF.

The chain joins TRBV5-4 to TRBJ2-1; D may be TRBD1 (6 bases). The CDR3 has 14 residues. Trimming removed 3 bases at V and 5 bases at J, with 12 bases between. Germline CDR1 and CDR2: SGHNT and YYREEE (reference sequence). The DNA of the CDR3 is TGTGCCAGCAGCTCGACAGGTCGCGACAATGAGCAGTTCTTC. Residues: CASSSTGRDNEQFF.

This clonotype was seen a few times. The rearrangement uses TRBV4-1 and TRBJ2-6; D perhaps matches TRBD1 (5 bases). V lost 0 bases to trimming and J lost 2 bases, with 14 bases between them. CDR3 length: 18 amino acids. Germline CDR1 MGHRA, CDR2 YSYEKL. The CDR3 reads CASSQEQGLPPGANVLTF. As DNA, the CDR3 is TGCGCCAGCAGCCAAGAGCAGGGTCTACCGCCTGGGGCCAACGTCCTGACTTTC.

At least ten counts were recorded for this clonotype. The gene calls are TRBV6-2 or TRBV6-3 and TRBJ1-5, with TRBD1 as a possible D gene (5 bases). The germline CDR1 and CDR2 sequences are MNHEY and SVGEGT. Trimming removed 2 bases from V and 2 bases from J, with 13 bases in between. This CDR3 region has 16 residues. CDR3 DNA: TGTGCCAGCAGTTACACATTGGGGACGGGCAATCAGCCCCAGCATTTT. Residues: CASSYTLGTGNQPQHF.

The chain combines TRBV6-5 with TRBJ2-1; TRBD2 aligns across 11 bases. The V gene's germline CDR1 is MNHEY and CDR2 SVGAGI. V lost 0 bases, J lost 10 bases, and 5 bases stayed unmatched. The CDR3 consists of 15 residues. CDR3 amino acids: CASSYSRLAGGEQFF. Here the CDR3 DNA reads TGTGCCAGCAGTTACTCGCGGCTAGCGGGGGGAGAGCAGTTCTTC.

This chain uses TRBV6-5 with TRBJ2-7, with D perhaps TRBD1 (6 bases). Germline assignment: CDR1 MNHEY and CDR2 SVGAGI. Trimming cost V 4 bases and J 4 bases, with 17 bases left between them. There are 15 residues in the CDR3. The CDR3 region is CASSLLQGPRYEQYF. DNA of the CDR3: TGTGCCAGCAGTTTACTACAGGGCCCCCGGTACGAGCAGTACTTC.

The V call is TRBV28, the J call TRBJ2-3; D is unclear. The germline gives CDR1 MDHEN, CDR2 SYDVKM. Trimming took off 7 bases at V and 3 bases at J, with 14 bases between the two ends. This CDR3 contains 14 residues. The CDR3 region has the DNA TGTGCCAGCATATTCAGAGTGGGGACAGATACGCAGTATTTT. Translated, it gives CASIFRVGTDTQYF.

There are many counts of this clonotype. The chain has TRBV5-1 and TRBJ1-4, with D tentatively TRBD1 (5 bases). Germline V gene sequence: CDR1 SGHRS, CDR2 YFSETQ. CDR3 length: 15 amino acids. V shed 2 bases and J shed 7 bases, with 15 bases lying between them. The chain's CDR3 is CASSFASTGGEKLFF. CDR3 sequence (DNA): TGCGCCAGCAGCTTCGCGTCAACAGGAGGTGAAAAACTGTTTTTT.

The rearrangement uses TRBV7-9 and TRBJ2-3; tentative D call: TRBD2 (7 bases). Germline CDR1 and CDR2: SEHNR and FQNEAQ (reference sequence). This CDR3 has 15 amino acids. V was shortened by 5 bases and J by 0 bases, with 12 bases between the two germline ends. CDR3 protein: CASSQRGASTDTQYF. The CDR3 nucleotides are TGTGCCAGCAGCCAACGGGGGGCTAGCACAGATACGCAGTATTTT.

This rearrangement joins TRBV11-2 to TRBJ2-3, with TRBD2 matching over 7 bases. The CDR3 is 16 amino acids. Germline CDR1 and CDR2: SGHAT and FQNNGV. V was clipped by 5 bases and J by 3 bases; unmatched bases: 11. The CDR3 region is CASSLLTRRGTDTQYF. The CDR3 coding sequence is TGTGCCAGCAGCCTCCTAACTCGGCGGGGGACAGATACGCAGTATTTT.

The chain uses TRBV12-5 and TRBJ2-7; D is unclear. Germline V gene data show CDR1 as LGHNT and CDR2 as FRNRAP. The CDR3 loop spans 14 amino acids. V shed 5 bases and J shed 1 base, with 12 bases lying between them. CDR3 bases: TGTGCTAGTGGTCCGAGAGACCGATCCTACGAGCAGTACTTC. Translation gives CASGPRDRSYEQYF. The whole variable domain, remainder taken from reference TRBV12-5 and TRBJ2-7, is DARVTQTPRHKVTEMGQEVTMRCQPILGHNTVFWYRQTMMQGLELLAYFRNRAPLDDSGMPKDRFSAEMPDATLATLKIQPSEPRDSAVYFCASGPRDRSYEQYFGPGTRLTVT.

There are a few counts of this clonotype. The chain links TRBV7-2 to TRBJ1-5, with D tentatively TRBD1 (6 bases). The CDR3 consists of 15 residues. The V gene's germline CDR1 is SGHTA and CDR2 FQGNSA. Trimming took 4 bases from V and 4 from J, leaving 14 bases between them. CDR3 in DNA: TGTGCCAGCAGCTCTAGAGCAGGGGTAAATCAGCCCCAGCATTTT. Translating it yields CASSSRAGVNQPQHF.